This T cell receptor beta chain derives from a study of OX40 agonist ivuxolimab in advanced cancers. Background on the study: Dose-escalation patients' cancers were hepatocellular carcinoma, melanoma, renal cell or head and neck cancer. Age averaged about 66 years (range roughly 23 to 79), and 82.7% were male. The study's findings and limits: Patients who responded partially at 0.1-3.0 mg/kg showed clonal expansion ranking among the lowest.

In regard to this clone: Its antigen is unknown.

The table came from immunoSEQ multiplex PCR; TCRdb's copy has only in-frame clones and leaves some out. Here the sample spans over 65,000 clones, 70% to 90% being singletons. Germline CDR1 reads SGDLS; CDR2 reads YYNGEE. The length of the CDR3 is 14 residues. Trimming took 3 bases from V and 1 from J, leaving 7 bases between them. The specimen was CD4+ or CD8+ T cells sorted from blood, collected in a trial of the OX40 agonist ivuxolimab. The V gene is TRBV9, the J gene TRBJ2-2, with D possibly matching TRBD1 (6 bases). This receptor was identified in an adult with an advanced solid tumor such as melanoma, head and neck, liver or kidney cancer. The CDR3 nucleotides are TGTGCCAGCAGCGGGACAGTGAACACCGGGGAGCTGTTTTTT. It specifies CASSGTVNTGELFF.